This section outlines one T cell receptor beta chain sequence together with its context. The antigen is undetermined. The V end was cut by 4 bases, the J end by 1 base, with 11 bases between. Germline CDR1 reads SGHRS; CDR2 reads YFSETQ. This CDR3 region has 14 residues. The data were taken from a study of T cell responses to AZD1222 COVID-19 vaccine. Study-wide results and caveats: Spike-specific TCR breadth and depth rose after two AZD1222 doses. Spike was spanned by vaccine-associated CD4 TCRs, which were dominant at 160-218 and 743-854. Seropositivity was recorded at baseline in only a handful of AZD1222 recipients.

Sequenced by immunoSEQ multiplex PCR; TCRdb stores in-frame clones only, minus some. The data contain about 160,000 clones, 88% of them seen just once; the ten biggest clones take up 4.3%. The receptor was derived from an adult who received the AZD1222 COVID-19 vaccine. The chain couples TRBV5-1 to TRBJ1-1, with TRBD1 as a possible D gene (6 bases). The sample consisted of peripheral blood, taken 28 days after the second AZD1222 dose. The CDR3 DNA is TGCGCCAGCAGCAGGGGGACGGAGAACACTGAAGCTTTCTTT. Translation: CASSRGTENTEAFF.